One sample yielded the 11 T cell receptor beta chains listed below, sequenced in a study of CD8 T cells in ankylosing spondylitis. What these receptors recognize is not known. TCRdb used MiXCR to reprocess the 5' RACE reads, holding one entry per CDR3 protein. The sample records about 460,000 distinct CDR3 sequences, about 5.2% being singletons. Study conclusions and caveats: Blood from ankylosing spondylitis patients appeared to carry a characteristic eight-variant TCR beta motif.

Source material: blood, either unsorted or a sorted T cell fraction (not recorded which). These TCRs come from a male donor with ankylosing spondylitis.

This clonotype was observed many times. This rearrangement joins TRBV7-8 to TRBJ2-7, with TRBD2 matching over 8 bases. This CDR3 comprises 15 residues. Germline V lookup: CDR1 SGHVS, CDR2 FQNEAQ. V was clipped by 1 base and J by 4 bases; unmatched bases: 6. The DNA of the CDR3 is TGTGCCAGCAGCTTAGAAGCGGGAGTCCGTTACGAGCAGTACTTC. It translates to CASSLEAGVRYEQYF.

The chain combines TRBV7-2 with TRBJ2-5; tentatively, D is TRBD1 (5 bases). The germline V gene has CDR1 SGHTA and CDR2 FQGNSA. This CDR3 has 15 amino acids. The germline V and J ends were trimmed by 3 bases and 0 bases, with 11 bases remaining between them. CDR3 nucleotide sequence: TGTGCCAGCAGCTTGGCAGGGTGGTACCAAGAGACCCAGTACTTC. This gives the protein CASSLAGWYQETQYF.

This clonotype was counted only a few times. V gene TRBV5-1 combines with J gene TRBJ2-1; perhaps TRBD2 as D (5 bases). Germline CDR1 SGHRS, CDR2 YFSETQ. CDR3 length: 16 amino acids. Trimming removed 2 bases from V and 0 bases from J, with 12 bases in between. The CDR3 is CASSFSGSGSYNEQFF. The CDR3 nucleotides read TGCGCCAGCAGCTTTTCGGGAAGCGGCTCCTACAATGAGCAGTTCTTC.

Comment on this clonotype: Relative to the germline gene, one junction end is altered; a read error may explain this. V gene TRBV20-1 combines with J gene TRBJ2-3; TRBD2 aligns across 12 bases. The CDR3 loop spans 16 amino acids. Germline CDR1 is DFQATT and CDR2 is SNEGSKA (reference sequence). The CDR3 loop is CCARSASGGAGDTQYF. CDR3 DNA: TGCTGTGCTAGATCGGCTAGCGGGGGGGCGGGAGATACGCAGTATTTT.

This chain uses TRBV24-1 with TRBJ2-1, with D tentatively TRBD1 or TRBD2 (5 bases each). V was clipped by 7 bases and J by 8 bases, with 17 bases between them. This CDR3 region has 14 residues. Looked up from germline, CDR1 is KGHDR and CDR2 is SFDVKD. The CDR3 coding sequence is TGTGCCACCAGGGCGACCTGGGGGTCCGATGAGCAGTTCTTC. Its protein is CATRATWGSDEQFF.

This clonotype was counted many times. The chain employs TRBV4-3 and TRBJ2-5; a weak D match, TRBD2 (6 bases). Germline CDR1 and CDR2: LGHNA and YSLEER. V shed 1 base and J shed 2 bases, with 11 bases lying between them. The CDR3 has 15 amino acids. In nucleotides, the CDR3 is TGCGCCAGCAGCCAAGGGGCGGGAAAACAAGAGACCCAGTACTTC. It translates to CASSQGAGKQETQYF.

This clonotype has at least ten counts. The chain uses TRBV4-3 and TRBJ1-5, with 9 bases fitting TRBD1. The CDR3 covers 15 residues. The germline V gene has CDR1 LGHNA and CDR2 YSLEER. The junction had 6 bases not matched to a gene; V was cut back by 4 bases and J by 5 bases. CDR3 amino acids: CASSRTGGVDQPQHF. Here the CDR3 DNA reads TGCGCCAGCAGCCGCACAGGGGGCGTGGATCAGCCCCAGCATTTT.

The V call is TRBV5-1, the J call TRBJ2-1; 11 bases line up with TRBD1. Germline CDR1 and CDR2: SGHRS and YFSETQ. The V and J ends lost 3 bases and 9 bases, in that order; junction bases with no gene match: 5. The CDR3 has 14 residues. The CDR3 sequence: CASSSSGTGGEQFF. The CDR3 coding sequence is TGCGCCAGCAGCTCCTCCGGGACAGGGGGTGAGCAGTTCTTC.

This clonotype was observed many times. The V call is TRBV4-1, the J call TRBJ1-5; TRBD1 agrees at 8 bases. CDR1 and CDR2 from the germline V gene are MGHRA and YSYEKL. With 8 bases clipped from V and 2 bases from J, the junction kept 5 bases outside the gene matches. The CDR3 is 14 amino acids. The CDR3 nucleotides read TGCGCCAGCCGTGCGACAGGGGGCAATCAGCCCCAGCATTTT. Translation gives CASRATGGNQPQHF.

Turning to this clonotype: A much larger clone differs by one base, so this may be a read error. This rearrangement joins TRBV28 to TRBJ2-7; D unclear. Germline lookup yields CDR1 MDHEN and CDR2 SYDVKM. CDR3 length: 14 residues. The CDR3 protein is CANSSPWGSYEQYF. CDR3 coding DNA: TGTGCCAACAGTTCCCCTTGGGGTTCCTACGAGCAGTACTTC.

This chain links TRBV27 with TRBJ2-1; 12 nucleotides align to TRBD2. The length of the CDR3 is 15 residues. Germline loops: CDR1 MNHEY, CDR2 SMNVEV (reference sequence). V lost 4 bases and J lost 9; bases outside the gene matches: 7. The chain's CDR3 is CASSSKGLAGFEQFF. The CDR3 DNA reads TGTGCCAGCAGTTCCAAAGGACTAGCGGGATTTGAGCAGTTCTTC.